This TCR beta chain was sequenced during a study of T cells in Graves' hyperthyroidism and ophthalmopathy. General study findings and limits: Blood also showed most of the thyroid clonotypes that were expanded above 0.001. Ophthalmopathy and stable hyperthyroidism were separated by a 13 V-J model.

Newly diagnosed hyperthyroidism, duration under 2 months, in patients aged 18 to 65. With respect to this clonotype: Its antigen is as yet unknown. Sequence at one end of the junction differs from germline and may be a read error.

The CDR3 loop spans 15 amino acids. CDR1 is SGHRS, CDR2 YFSETQ, per germline. Amplified TCR beta CDR3 regions came from RNA transcripts. A first-round RT-PCR of the TCR CDR3 used the HTBI primer set. One entry per CDR3 protein, called by TCRdb with MiXCR from the multiplex PCR reads. The profile covers around 690,000 distinct CDR3 sequences, with about 18% appearing a single time and around 15% taken by the ten largest. The rearrangement joins TRBV5-1 to TRBJ1-1, with TRBD1 as a possible D gene (6 bases). The receptor was derived from a man between 50 and 59 years old with Graves' hyperthyroidism. The specimen was blood. The CDR3: CASSLAQGYNTGAFF. CDR3 sequence (DNA): TGCGCCAGCAGCTTGGCACAGGGCTACAACACTGGAGCTTTCTTT.